The present T cell receptor (beta chain) was sequenced within a study of cytomegalovirus exposure and HLA in healthy donors. This clone was counted between two and nine times. Primers for the PCR totalled 60 Vbeta and 13 Jbeta. Sequencing was performed with immunoSEQ multiplex PCR; in TCRdb, only in-frame clones are kept and a portion is missing. The repertoire holds some 110,000 clones, with roughly 80% as singletons. The CDR3 is 16 amino acids. This chain joins TRBV7-5 and TRBJ2-1; TRBD2 reflects the table's D call only, with no check against the DNA. TRBV7-5 is an annotated pseudogene. This sequence was found in a man aged 25 to 45 in good health and CMV-seronegative. What was sequenced was PBMCs. The CDR3 sequence is CARSLTGTSGDNEQFF. The CDR3 nucleotides read TGTGCCAGAAGCCTAACCGGGACTAGCGGGGACAATGAGCAGTTCTTC.